Listed here is a single TCR beta chain. Antigen: not known. The data belong to a study of T cell responses to AZD1222 COVID-19 vaccine. Generated by immunoSEQ multiplex PCR, the TCRdb table keeps only in-frame clones and is missing some. The data show 100,000 or so clones, about 86% seen once. Whole-study findings and limits: Regions 160-218 and 743-854 held dominance among vaccine-associated CD4 TCRs, which spanned spike. In a largely white British group with more females than males, clonal diversity was possibly underestimated. Of spike-specific TCRs, nearly half reportedly target regions left unmutated in variants. It was only six AZD1222 recipients who were seropositive at baseline.

With 6 bases clipped from V and 7 bases from J, the junction kept 7 bases outside the gene matches. The CDR3 runs 13 residues. The germline V gene encodes CDR1 MNHEY and CDR2 SVGAGI. The specimen was peripheral blood, collected on day 0 of AZD1222 vaccination. The chain carries TRBV6-5 and TRBJ2-7, with 9 bases fitting TRBD1. The clonotype was recovered from an adult in good health. Here the CDR3 DNA reads TGTGCCAGCAGGGAGGGACAGGGTCGGGAGCAGTACTTC. Its protein is CASREGQGREQYF.